A single sample is the source of the 4 T cell receptor beta chains below, sequenced in a study of T cells in localized non-small cell lung cancer. Assay used: immunoSEQ multiplex PCR; TCRdb lists only in-frame clones, some missing. This sample has roughly 30,000 clones; roughly 87% occur once, and the top ten carry under 5.5%. Sequences were derived from peripheral blood mononuclear cells, sampled before any cancer treatment. These receptors were taken from a woman aged 40-69 years with stage III lung adenocarcinoma.

The chain is built from TRBV19 and TRBJ1-4; a weak D match, TRBD1 (6 bases). With 1 base removed from V and 0 bases from J, the gap between germline ends came to 15 bases. This CDR3 has 18 residues. Germline CDR1 and CDR2: LNHDA and SQIVND (reference sequence). DNA of the CDR3: TGTGCCAGTAGTATAGCCGGGGGGCCGGGATCAACTAATGAAAAACTGTTTTTT. Amino acid sequence: CASSIAGGPGSTNEKLFF.

The chain employs TRBV5-1 and TRBJ1-5, with D possibly matching TRBD1 (5 bases). This CDR3 region has 16 residues. Trimming pared 10 bases from V and 0 bases from J, leaving 20 bases between. Germline V CDR1 and CDR2: SGHRS, YFSETQ. The CDR3 sequence is CAHPATALHSNQPQHF. CDR3 in DNA: TGCGCCCACCCTGCGACAGCCCTACATAGCAATCAGCCCCAGCATTTT.

V and J are TRBV11-2 and TRBJ1-5; TRBD1 agrees at 7 bases. The CDR3 length is 16 residues. The germline gives CDR1 SGHAT, CDR2 FQNNGV. J gave up 7 bases and V 1 base, and 10 bases lay outside the gene matches. The CDR3 coding sequence is TGTGCCAGCAGCTTAGTTATAGGGACAGTCGGGCAGCCCCAGCATTTT. Translating gives CASSLVIGTVGQPQHF.

V is TRBV9 and J is TRBJ1-4; 10 nucleotides match TRBD1. This CDR3 has 17 amino acids. CDR1 SGDLS and CDR2 YYNGEE come from the germline V gene. V shed 0 bases and J 7 bases; nucleotides not matched to a gene: 9. CDR3 sequence reads: CASSVGATGGVAEKLFF. The CDR3 bases are TGTGCCAGCAGCGTAGGAGCGACAGGGGGCGTTGCTGAAAAACTGTTTTTT.